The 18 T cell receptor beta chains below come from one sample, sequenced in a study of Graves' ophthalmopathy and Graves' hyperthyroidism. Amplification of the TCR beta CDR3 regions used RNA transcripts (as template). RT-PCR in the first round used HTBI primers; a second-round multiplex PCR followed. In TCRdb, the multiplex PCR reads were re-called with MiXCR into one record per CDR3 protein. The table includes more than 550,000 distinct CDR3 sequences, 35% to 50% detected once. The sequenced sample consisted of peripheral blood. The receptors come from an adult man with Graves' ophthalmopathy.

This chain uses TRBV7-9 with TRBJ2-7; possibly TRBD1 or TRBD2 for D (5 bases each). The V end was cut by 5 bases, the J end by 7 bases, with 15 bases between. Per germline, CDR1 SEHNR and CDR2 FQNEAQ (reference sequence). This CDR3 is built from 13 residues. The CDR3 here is CASSLHRGPEQYF. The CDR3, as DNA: TGTGCCAGCAGCCTCCACCGGGGACCGGAGCAGTACTTC. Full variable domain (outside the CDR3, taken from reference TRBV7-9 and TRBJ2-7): DTGVSQNPRHKITKRGQNVTFRCDPISEHNRLYWYRQTLGQGPEFLTYFQNEAQLEKSRLLSDRFSAERPKGSFSTLEIQRTEQGDSAMYLCASSLHRGPEQYFGPGTRLTVT.

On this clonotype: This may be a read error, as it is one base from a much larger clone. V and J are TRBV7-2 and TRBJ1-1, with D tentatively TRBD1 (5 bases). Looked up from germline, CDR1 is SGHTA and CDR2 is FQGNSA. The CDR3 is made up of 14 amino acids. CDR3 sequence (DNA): TGTGCCAGCGGCTTACTAGCAGGGAAGCCTGAAGCTTTCTTT. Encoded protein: CASGLLAGKPEAFF.

The DNA for the CDR3 is TGTGCCAGCAGTTCCCGGGTCGGGGGTCAGAATCAGCCCCAGCATTTT. Its translation: CASSSRVGGQNQPQHF. The gene calls are TRBV12-3 or TRBV12-4 and TRBJ1-5, with D perhaps matching TRBD1 (5 bases). The CDR3 runs 16 residues. The ends were cut back, 4 bases at V and 4 bases at J, with 17 bases in the middle.

The CDR3 sequence is CSATRTGGGYTF. CDR3 sequence (DNA): TGCAGTGCTACCCGGACAGGGGGAGGCTACACCTTC. V and J are TRBV20-1 and TRBJ1-2; 10 positions agree with TRBD1. Germline CDR1 DFQATT, CDR2 SNEGSKA (reference sequence). The V gene end was trimmed by 4 bases and the J gene end by 8 bases; junction bases not matched to a gene: 4. There are 12 residues in the CDR3.

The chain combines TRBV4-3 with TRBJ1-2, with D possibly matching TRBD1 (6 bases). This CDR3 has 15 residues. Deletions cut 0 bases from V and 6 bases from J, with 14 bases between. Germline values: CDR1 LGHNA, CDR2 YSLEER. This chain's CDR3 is CASSQENGRGNGYTF. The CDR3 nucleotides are TGCGCCAGCAGCCAAGAAAATGGCAGGGGAAATGGCTACACCTTC.

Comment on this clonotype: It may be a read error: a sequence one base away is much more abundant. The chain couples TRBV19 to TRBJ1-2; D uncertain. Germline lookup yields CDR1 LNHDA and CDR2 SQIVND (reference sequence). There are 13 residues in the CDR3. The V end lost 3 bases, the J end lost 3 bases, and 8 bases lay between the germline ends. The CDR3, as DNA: TGTGCCAGTAGTATCTCCCAAGACTATGGCTACACCTTC. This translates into CASSISQDYGYTF. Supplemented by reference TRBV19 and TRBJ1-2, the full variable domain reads DGGITQSPKYLFRKEGQNVTLSCEQNLNHDAMYWYRQDPGQGLRLIYYSQIVNDFQKGDIAEGYSVSREKKESFPLTVTSAQKNPTAFYLCASSISQDYGYTFGSGTRLTVV.

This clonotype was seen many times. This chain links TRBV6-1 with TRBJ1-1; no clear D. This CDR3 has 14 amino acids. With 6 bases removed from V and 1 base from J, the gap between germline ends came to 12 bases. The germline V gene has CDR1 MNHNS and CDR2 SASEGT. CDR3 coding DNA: TGTGCCAGCAGGCGACAAACGGAGAACACTGAAGCTTTCTTT. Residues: CASRRQTENTEAFF.

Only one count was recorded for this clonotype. This CDR3 reads CSPRVASNRNTGELFF. CDR3 nucleotide sequence: TGCAGCCCAAGAGTAGCGTCGAACAGGAACACCGGGGAGCTGTTTTTT. The chain joins TRBV29-1 to TRBJ2-2; the D gene is possibly TRBD2 (5 bases). The CDR3 sequence is 16 residues long. V lost 8 bases to trimming and J lost 1 base, with 20 bases between them. The germline V gene has CDR1 SQVTM and CDR2 ANQGSEA.

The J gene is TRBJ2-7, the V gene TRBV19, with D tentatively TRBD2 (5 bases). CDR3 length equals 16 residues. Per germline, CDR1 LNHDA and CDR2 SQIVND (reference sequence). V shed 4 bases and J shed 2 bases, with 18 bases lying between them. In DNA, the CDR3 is TGTGCCAGTAGTACCCTCACTAGAGACTACGCCTACGAGCAGTACTTC. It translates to CASSTLTRDYAYEQYF.

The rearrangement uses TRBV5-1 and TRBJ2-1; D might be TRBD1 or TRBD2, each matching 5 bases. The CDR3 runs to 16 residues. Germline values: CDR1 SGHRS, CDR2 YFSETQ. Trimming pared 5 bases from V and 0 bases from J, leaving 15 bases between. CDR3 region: CASSTGPTNSYNEQFF. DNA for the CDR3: TGCGCCAGCAGTACGGGGCCGACTAACTCCTACAATGAGCAGTTCTTC. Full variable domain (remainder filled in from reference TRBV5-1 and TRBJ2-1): KAGVTQTPRYLIKTRGQQVTLSCSPISGHRSVSWYQQTPGQGLQFLFEYFSETQRNKGNFPGRFSGRQFSNSRSEMNVSTLELGDSALYLCASSTGPTNSYNEQFFGPGTRLTVL.

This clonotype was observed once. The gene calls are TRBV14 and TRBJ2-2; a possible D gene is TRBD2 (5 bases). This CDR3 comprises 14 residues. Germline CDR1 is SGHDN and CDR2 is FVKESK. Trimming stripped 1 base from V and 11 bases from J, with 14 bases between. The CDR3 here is CASSQGGLAGELFF. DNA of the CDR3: TGTGCCAGCAGCCAAGGAGGTCTGGCGGGCGAGCTGTTTTTT.

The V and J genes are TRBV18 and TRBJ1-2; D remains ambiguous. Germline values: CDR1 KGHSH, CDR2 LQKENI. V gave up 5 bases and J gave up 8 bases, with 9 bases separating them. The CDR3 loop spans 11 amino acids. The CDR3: CASSKAGGYTF. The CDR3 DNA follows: TGTGCCAGCTCAAAGGCCGGGGGCTACACCTTC.

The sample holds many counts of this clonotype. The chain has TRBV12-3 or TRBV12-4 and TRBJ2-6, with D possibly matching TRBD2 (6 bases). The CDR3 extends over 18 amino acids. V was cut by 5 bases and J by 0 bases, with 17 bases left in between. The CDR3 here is CASSRGTVSLSGANVLTF. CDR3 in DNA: TGTGCCAGCAGTCGGGGGACGGTTTCTCTCTCTGGGGCCAACGTCCTGACTTTC.

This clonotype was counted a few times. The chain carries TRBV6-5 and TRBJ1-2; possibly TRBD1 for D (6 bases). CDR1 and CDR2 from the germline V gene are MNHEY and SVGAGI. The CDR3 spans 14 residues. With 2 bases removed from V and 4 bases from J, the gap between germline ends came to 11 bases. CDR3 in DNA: TGTGCCAGCAGTTACGGGACAACCTTCTATGGCTACACCTTC. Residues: CASSYGTTFYGYTF.

The CDR3 here is CASSATTGRLNYGYTF. In DNA, the CDR3 is TGTGCCAGCAGCGCGACGACAGGGCGACTTAACTATGGCTACACCTTC. V gene TRBV9 combines with J gene TRBJ1-2, with TRBD1 matching over 7 bases. The germline V gene has CDR1 SGDLS and CDR2 YYNGEE. With 3 bases clipped from V and 1 base from J, the junction kept 9 bases outside the gene matches. There are 16 residues in the CDR3.

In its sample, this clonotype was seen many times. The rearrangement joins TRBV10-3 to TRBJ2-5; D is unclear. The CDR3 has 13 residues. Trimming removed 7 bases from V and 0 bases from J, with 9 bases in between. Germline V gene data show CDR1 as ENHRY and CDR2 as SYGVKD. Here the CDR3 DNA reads TGTGCCATCAAGCCCCCCGACCAAGAGACCCAGTACTTC. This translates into CAIKPPDQETQYF.

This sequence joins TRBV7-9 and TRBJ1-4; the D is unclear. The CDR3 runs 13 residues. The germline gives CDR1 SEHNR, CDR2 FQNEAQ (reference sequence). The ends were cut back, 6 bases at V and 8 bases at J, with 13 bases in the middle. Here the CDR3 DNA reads TGTGCCAGCAGTGGTTCGGGAGCCGAAAAACTGTTTTTT. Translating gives CASSGSGAEKLFF.

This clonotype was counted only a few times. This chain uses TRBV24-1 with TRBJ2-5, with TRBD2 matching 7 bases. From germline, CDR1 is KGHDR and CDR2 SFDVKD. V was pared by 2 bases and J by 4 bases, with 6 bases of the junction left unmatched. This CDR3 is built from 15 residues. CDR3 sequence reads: CATSDSPGGIETQYF. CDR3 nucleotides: TGTGCCACCAGTGATTCTCCGGGAGGAATAGAGACCCAGTACTTC.